The next 12 T cell receptor beta chains were all read from a single sample in a study of T cell clonotyping in hematopoietic cell transplantation. Time point given: recipient sample about 28 days before transplant, after cytoreduction. TCRdb's copy holds only in-frame clones and misses some; the assay was immunoSEQ multiplex PCR. The sample lists about 43,000 clones, roughly 85% occurring once. Specimen: peripheral blood mononuclear cells, collected before stem cell transplant. Receptors were obtained from a man aged 60-69 years with acute myeloid leukemia. Some clones in this sample may be carry-over from other donors' samples.

The chain has TRBV28 and TRBJ1-4; D is perhaps TRBD1 (6 bases). In germline, CDR1 is MDHEN, CDR2 SYDVKM. The CDR3 is 16 amino acids. Trimming removed 5 bases at V and 0 bases at J, with 13 bases between. This CDR3 is CASSLQGGATNEKLFF. CDR3 in DNA: TGTGCCAGCAGTCTACAGGGTGGGGCAACTAATGAAAAACTGTTTTTT.

The chain employs TRBV4-1 and TRBJ1-3; D gene uncertain. Germline loops: CDR1 MGHRA, CDR2 YSYEKL. Deletions cut 0 bases from V and 0 bases from J, with 15 bases between. The CDR3 runs 18 residues. The CDR3 reads CASSQEARQSSSGNTIYF. CDR3 sequence (DNA): TGCGCCAGCAGCCAAGAGGCGAGGCAGTCGAGCTCTGGAAACACCATATATTTT.

This clone showed up just once. V is TRBV29-1 and J is TRBJ1-6, with D perhaps matching TRBD1 (6 bases). The CDR3 covers 13 residues. Trimming left V 4 bases short and J 8 bases short, with 12 bases between. Looked up from germline, CDR1 is SQVTM and CDR2 is ANQGSEA. CDR3 bases: TGCAGCGTTGGGCAGGGGAGGCATTCACCCCTCCACTTT. Its translation is CSVGQGRHSPLHF.

This chain connects TRBV4-2 to TRBJ2-3; D is unresolved. Trimming shortened V by 0 bases and J by 2 bases, and 9 bases separated the two germline ends. The CDR3 spans 15 residues. Germline V gives CDR1 LGHNA, CDR2 YNFKEQ. The CDR3, as DNA: TGTGCCAGCAGCCAAGATTCTGGGCCCACAGATACGCAGTATTTT. Translated: CASSQDSGPTDTQYF.

The chain recombines TRBV29-1 with TRBJ1-2; perhaps TRBD1 as D (6 bases). This CDR3 is built from 15 residues. The germline CDR1 and CDR2 sequences are SQVTM and ANQGSEA. Trimming took off 8 bases at V and 1 base at J, with 20 bases between the two ends. The CDR3 DNA reads as TGCAGCATCCGGGAGGCAGGGGCCGTTAACTATGGCTACACCTTC. Translation gives CSIREAGAVNYGYTF.

The chain carries TRBV11-3 and TRBJ2-3; D uncertain. V was trimmed by 5 bases and J by 1 base, leaving 7 bases between them. The length of the CDR3 is 13 residues. Germline V gene data show CDR1 as SGHNT and CDR2 as YENEEA. The CDR3 DNA follows: TGTGCCAGCAGCAGACGGGGCACAGATACGCAGTATTTT. Translating it yields CASSRRGTDTQYF. The full variable domain, with the rest looked up from reference TRBV11-3 and TRBJ2-3, is EAGVVQSPRYKIIEKKQPVAFWCNPISGHNTLYWYLQNLGQGPELLIRYENEEAVDDSQLPKDRFSAERLKGVDSTLKIQPAELGDSAVYLCASSRRGTDTQYFGPGTRLTVL.

V usage is TRBV7-2 and J usage is TRBJ2-1, with a possible D match to TRBD1 (6 bases). V gave up 1 base and J gave up 4 bases, with 11 bases separating them. The CDR3 is 15 amino acids. Germline V gives CDR1 SGHTA, CDR2 FQGNSA. The CDR3 DNA reads as TGTGCCAGCAGCTTAGAGTGGGGGCCTTACAATGAGCAGTTCTTC. It yields the protein CASSLEWGPYNEQFF.

The rearrangement links TRBV19 to TRBJ2-2; D call uncertain. This CDR3 region has 14 residues. CDR1 and CDR2 (germline): LNHDA, SQIVND (reference sequence). V lost 10 bases, J lost 2 bases, and 14 bases lay in between. In DNA form, the CDR3 reads TGTGCCACGTGCATCATGGGAAACACCGGGGAGCTGTTTTTT. Its translation is CATCIMGNTGELFF.

The chain joins TRBV7-2 to TRBJ1-3; the D gene is possibly TRBD1 (5 bases). CDR1 SGHTA and CDR2 FQGNSA come from the germline V gene. The CDR3 runs 16 residues. V gave up 7 bases and J gave up 3 bases, with 19 bases separating them. For the CDR3, the DNA is TGTGCCAGCACCGATCCGGGACTCACGTTTGGAAACACCATATATTTT. This sequence encodes CASTDPGLTFGNTIYF. Variable domain in full (rest from reference TRBV7-2 and TRBJ1-3): GAGVSQSPSNKVTEKGKDVELRCDPISGHTALYWYRQSLGQGLEFLIYFQGNSAPDKSGLPSDRFSAERTGGSVSTLTIQRTQQEDSAVYLCASTDPGLTFGNTIYFGEGSWLTVV.

This chain uses TRBV27 with TRBJ2-2; 7 nucleotides line up with TRBD1. The CDR3 contains 15 residues. Trimming at V came to 5 bases and at J to 1 base, leaving 4 bases not matched to a gene. The germline CDR1 and CDR2 sequences are MNHEY and SMNVEV (reference sequence). The CDR3 DNA reads TGTGCCAGCAGTCAGGGGGACAGGAACACCGGGGAGCTGTTTTTT. Translation: CASSQGDRNTGELFF.

The chain recombines TRBV9 with TRBJ1-6; D gene uncertain. V was shortened by 4 bases and J by 7 bases, with 18 bases between the two germline ends. The length of the CDR3 is 16 residues. Germline V gives CDR1 SGDLS, CDR2 YYNGEE. The CDR3 DNA reads TGTGCCAGCAGCACCCCTTCGGACGCACCCAATTCACCCCTCCACTTT. Translation gives CASSTPSDAPNSPLHF.

The V gene is TRBV4-2, the J gene TRBJ2-3, with 16 bases matching TRBD2. The CDR3 runs 19 residues. V lost 0 bases and J lost 5; bases outside the gene matches: 8. Germline V gene data show CDR1 as LGHNA and CDR2 as YNFKEQ. CDR3 bases: TGTGCCAGCAGCCAAGATCCGGGACTAGCGGGGGGGCCAGGAGATACGCAGTATTTT. Protein sequence: CASSQDPGLAGGPGDTQYF.